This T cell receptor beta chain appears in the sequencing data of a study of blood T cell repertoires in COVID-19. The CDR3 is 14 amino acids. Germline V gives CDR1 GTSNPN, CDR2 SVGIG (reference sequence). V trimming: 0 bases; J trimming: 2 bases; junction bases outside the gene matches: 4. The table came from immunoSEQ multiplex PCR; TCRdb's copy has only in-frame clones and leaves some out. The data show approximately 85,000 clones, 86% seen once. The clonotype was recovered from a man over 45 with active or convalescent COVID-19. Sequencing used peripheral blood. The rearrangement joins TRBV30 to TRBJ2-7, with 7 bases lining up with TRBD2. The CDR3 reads CAWSVPGGPYEQYF. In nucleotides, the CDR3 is TGTGCCTGGAGTGTACCGGGGGGACCCTACGAGCAGTACTTC.